The present TCR beta chain was sequenced within a study of blood T cell repertoires in COVID-19 (dated by TCRdb to the early 2020s). Background on the whole study: Samples from collaborators originated in the United States, Italy and Spain and spanned both the acute and convalescent phases of COVID-19. The prospective study material was composed of cDNA or gDNA derived from T cells, B-cell-depleted T cells, or PBMCs. Subjects who had been exposed to COVID-19, were actively infected with it, or had recovered from it provided the deeply sampled blood TCRbeta repertoires that made up the dataset. The repertoires were released in a freely available public database intended as a resource for research on the immune response to SARS-CoV-2. Samples were obtained from the ongoing ImmuneRACE study (first 160 participants) and from 950 to 1,500 subjects provided by 6 global collaborators. Nearly every sample came with metadata listing a de-identified subject ID, COVID-19 status, age in years and sex. Where available, HLA class I and class II types were taken from metadata supplied by the sample provider and were not determined by assay-based typing.

Comment on this clone: The antigen this receptor binds is unknown. Base qualities are missing; no much larger clone stands one base away.

V lost 2 bases and J lost 2 bases; the stretch between them is 12 bases long. CDR3 length: 15 amino acids, cysteine to phenylalanine. The sequence is cut down to CDR3 DNA, 45 bases in frame from base 1. The germline V gene gives CDR1 as ENHRY and CDR2 as SYGVKD. General conclusions and limits of the study: How much clinical and demographic metadata was included differed by source and by participant, and the metadata was provided uncurated.

The immunoSEQ Assay, a bias-controlled multiplex PCR, was used to amplify TCRbeta CDR3 regions from genomic DNA. For the original study's pipeline: The number of nucleated cells in each sample was estimated by amplification of reference gene primers within the assay. To quantify the absolute abundance of each unique TCRbeta CDR3 rearrangement, sequence reads were collapsed and filtered. Productive Simpson clonality was computed per sample as the square root of Simpson's diversity index over productive rearrangements. TCRdb stores this immuneACCESS table with in-frame sequences only. Part of the clones is absent; in the studies checked, under half of the shortfall reflects unresolved V genes, and no reason is known for the rest. V and J calls and clone size are copied from that table; D and trimming were computed from the DNA. Recorded for this sample are around 79,000 clones; roughly 80% of them occurred a single time. The ten largest clones add up to about 6% of the sample.

Whole blood was collected in K2EDTA tubes by collaborating institutions according to the institutions' own protocols. For TCRbeta analysis, collaborators shipped samples in one of three forms: frozen whole blood, isolated PBMCs, or DNA extracted from either of those sample types. The chain links TRBV10-3 with TRBJ1-1, with no reliable assignment of the D segment. Specimen: peripheral blood. The receptor was isolated from a woman aged 60-75 years with acute or convalescent COVID-19. The DNA reads as follows: TGTGCCATCAGTGAGGAGGCCGTACCAAACACTGAAGCTTTCTTT. It specifies CAISEEAVPNTEAFF.